A selection of T cell receptor beta chains follows, all from one sample in a study of T-cell memory formation after mild COVID-19. TCRdb re-called the 5' RACE reads through MiXCR, storing one row per CDR3 protein. The repertoire consists of 170,000 or so distinct CDR3 sequences, with about a fifth occurring once and the leading ten covering 20% to 25%. Sequencing input: PBMCs or a T cell subset sorted from them (not recorded which). The receptors derive from an adult woman who had mild COVID-19 (a few samples of this study predate the infection). Cell type and time point are not known. Each CDR3 is given with its conserved first and last residue. Fields, in order: D gene, clone size, J gene, V gene, CDR3 protein, CDR3 DNA. A D gene is named only where the DNA matches it firmly. The size entry is marked missing in some rows and otherwise reads once, few, many or a size class.

D gene: NA
clone size: NA
J gene: TRBJ2-7
V gene: TRBV20-1
CDR3 protein: CSAKYRVDYEQYF
CDR3 DNA: TGCAGTGCCAAGTACAGGGTAGACTACGAGCAGTACTTC

D gene: NA
clone size: few
J gene: TRBJ2-5
V gene: TRBV27
CDR3 protein: CASSHRANYRAGTQYF
CDR3 DNA: TGTGCCAGCAGTCACCGCGCTAATTACAGGGCCGGGACCCAGTACTTC

D gene: NA
clone size: few
J gene: TRBJ1-1
V gene: TRBV7-8
CDR3 protein: CASSLEAAGRANTEAFF
CDR3 DNA: TGTGCCAGCAGCTTAGAAGCCGCGGGACGGGCGAACACTGAAGCTTTCTTT

D gene: TRBD2
clone size: NA
J gene: TRBJ2-1
V gene: TRBV7-9
CDR3 protein: CASSLLAGGLVLNEQFF
CDR3 DNA: TGTGCCAGCAGCTTATTGGCGGGGGGGCTGGTGTTGAATGAGCAGTTCTTC

D gene: NA
clone size: NA
J gene: TRBJ2-7
V gene: TRBV6-2/TRBV6-3
CDR3 protein: CASSYSRANYEQYF
CDR3 DNA: TGTGCCAGCAGTTATTCTAGGGCGAACTACGAGCAGTACTTC

D gene: NA
clone size: NA
J gene: TRBJ1-5
V gene: TRBV24-1
CDR3 protein: CATSEGSQPQHF
CDR3 DNA: TGTGCCACCAGTGAAGGAAGTCAGCCCCAGCATTTT

D gene: TRBD2
clone size: few
J gene: TRBJ2-1
V gene: TRBV27
CDR3 protein: CASAPDSGNHNEQFF
CDR3 DNA: TGTGCCAGCGCCCCTGATAGCGGGAACCACAATGAGCAGTTCTTC

D gene: NA
clone size: NA
J gene: TRBJ2-7
V gene: TRBV9
CDR3 protein: CASSVEGEVLSGSYEQYF
CDR3 DNA: TGTGCCAGCAGCGTGGAGGGGGAAGTGCTTAGCGGGTCCTACGAGCAGTACTTC

D gene: TRBD1
clone size: few
J gene: TRBJ1-4
V gene: TRBV27
CDR3 protein: CASGRDSGTNEKLFF
CDR3 DNA: TGTGCCAGCGGACGGGACAGTGGGACTAATGAAAAACTGTTTTTT

D gene: NA
clone size: NA
J gene: TRBJ1-5
V gene: TRBV27
CDR3 protein: CASSPTGQPGDQPQHF
CDR3 DNA: TGTGCCAGCAGTCCGACGGGACAACCAGGCGATCAGCCCCAGCATTTT

D gene: NA
clone size: few
J gene: TRBJ1-1
V gene: TRBV7-9
CDR3 protein: CASSLGSRAEAFF
CDR3 DNA: TGTGCCAGCAGCTTAGGATCCAGGGCTGAAGCTTTCTTT

D gene: TRBD2
clone size: NA
J gene: TRBJ2-2
V gene: TRBV11-3
CDR3 protein: CASSLVSGLARTGELFF
CDR3 DNA: TGTGCCAGCAGCTTAGTGTCAGGACTAGCGCGAACCGGGGAGCTGTTTTTT

D gene: TRBD1
clone size: few
J gene: TRBJ1-1
V gene: TRBV12-5
CDR3 protein: CASGQTGTGDSEAFF
CDR3 DNA: TGTGCTAGTGGACAAACCGGGACAGGGGACTCTGAAGCTTTCTTT

D gene: TRBD2
clone size: NA
J gene: TRBJ2-1
V gene: TRBV7-9
CDR3 protein: CASITPGISGMVEQFF
CDR3 DNA: TGTGCCAGCATTACCCCGGGCATTAGCGGGATGGTTGAGCAGTTCTTC

D gene: TRBD1
clone size: few
J gene: TRBJ2-6
V gene: TRBV7-9
CDR3 protein: CASRQGSGANVLTF
CDR3 DNA: TGTGCCAGCAGACAGGGGAGTGGGGCCAACGTCCTGACTTTC

D gene: NA
clone size: NA
J gene: TRBJ2-1
V gene: TRBV4-3
CDR3 protein: CASSQALGGDEQFF
CDR3 DNA: TGCGCCAGCAGCCAAGCTCTTGGCGGCGATGAGCAGTTCTTC

D gene: NA
clone size: few
J gene: TRBJ2-7
V gene: TRBV24-1
CDR3 protein: CATSTGSGDYEQYF
CDR3 DNA: TGTGCCACCAGTACCGGGTCGGGAGACTACGAGCAGTACTTC

D gene: NA
clone size: NA
J gene: TRBJ2-7
V gene: TRBV6-5
CDR3 protein: CASSYSGWNYEQYF
CDR3 DNA: TGTGCCAGCAGTTACTCGGGATGGAACTACGAGCAGTACTTC

D gene: NA
clone size: few
J gene: TRBJ2-7
V gene: TRBV3-1
CDR3 protein: CASSPDEVGRTIYEQYF
CDR3 DNA: TGTGCCAGCAGCCCTGACGAGGTTGGGCGGACCATATACGAGCAGTACTTC

D gene: TRBD1
clone size: NA
J gene: TRBJ1-5
V gene: TRBV7-9
CDR3 protein: CASSPGQGRDQPQHF
CDR3 DNA: TGTGCCAGCAGCCCCGGACAGGGCCGGGATCAGCCCCAGCATTTT

D gene: TRBD1
clone size: NA
J gene: TRBJ2-5
V gene: TRBV10-3
CDR3 protein: CAISDSLGQAQETQYF
CDR3 DNA: TGTGCCATCAGTGATTCTCTCGGACAGGCCCAAGAGACCCAGTACTTC

D gene: NA
clone size: few
J gene: TRBJ1-1
V gene: TRBV3-1
CDR3 protein: CASSSWGGKHTEAFF
CDR3 DNA: TGTGCCAGCAGCTCCTGGGGGGGAAAACACACTGAAGCTTTCTTT

D gene: NA
clone size: few
J gene: TRBJ2-3
V gene: TRBV12-3/TRBV12-4
CDR3 protein: CASSFRGGTDTQYF
CDR3 DNA: TGTGCCAGCAGTTTCCGTGGCGGGACAGATACGCAGTATTTT

D gene: NA
clone size: few
J gene: TRBJ2-1
V gene: TRBV5-6
CDR3 protein: CASSLVPGGNEQFF
CDR3 DNA: TGTGCCAGCAGCTTGGTACCCGGCGGGAATGAGCAGTTCTTC

D gene: NA
clone size: NA
J gene: TRBJ2-7
V gene: TRBV6-4
CDR3 protein: CASRPDRIPSYEQYF
CDR3 DNA: TGTGCCAGCAGGCCCGACAGGATCCCTTCCTACGAGCAGTACTTC

D gene: TRBD1
clone size: few
J gene: TRBJ1-1
V gene: TRBV18
CDR3 protein: CASSPTDRAYLNNEAFF
CDR3 DNA: TGTGCCAGCTCACCAACTGACAGGGCCTACCTGAACAACGAAGCTTTCTTT

D gene: NA
clone size: few
J gene: TRBJ1-4
V gene: TRBV7-3
CDR3 protein: CASSLMGREATNEKLFF
CDR3 DNA: TGTGCCAGCAGCTTAATGGGCAGAGAAGCAACTAATGAAAAACTGTTTTTT

D gene: TRBD1
clone size: NA
J gene: TRBJ1-2
V gene: TRBV7-6
CDR3 protein: CASSLRDRDFTF
CDR3 DNA: TGTGCCAGCAGCCTCCGGGACAGGGATTTCACCTTC

D gene: NA
clone size: few
J gene: TRBJ2-1
V gene: TRBV4-2
CDR3 protein: CASSQEFGTLGEQFF
CDR3 DNA: TGTGCCAGCAGCCAAGAATTTGGGACCTTAGGTGAGCAGTTCTTC

D gene: TRBD1
clone size: few
J gene: TRBJ2-7
V gene: TRBV20-1
CDR3 protein: CSARDPGQGSSYEQYF
CDR3 DNA: TGCAGTGCTAGAGATCCGGGACAGGGGAGCTCCTACGAGCAGTACTTC

D gene: TRBD2
clone size: few
J gene: TRBJ2-3
V gene: TRBV11-3
CDR3 protein: CASSPWTSGKLKDTQYF
CDR3 DNA: TGTGCCAGCAGCCCTTGGACTAGCGGGAAACTGAAGGATACGCAGTATTTT

D gene: TRBD1
clone size: NA
J gene: TRBJ2-5
V gene: TRBV24-1
CDR3 protein: CATSDFVGTGTLQETQYF
CDR3 DNA: TGTGCCACCAGTGATTTTGTGGGGACAGGGACACTCCAAGAGACCCAGTACTTC

D gene: TRBD1
clone size: many
J gene: TRBJ2-3
V gene: TRBV5-1
CDR3 protein: CASSLGQGSTDTQYF
CDR3 DNA: TGCGCCAGCAGCCTAGGACAGGGGAGCACAGATACGCAGTATTTT

D gene: NA
clone size: few
J gene: TRBJ2-1
V gene: TRBV27
CDR3 protein: CASSPYPGSNEQFF
CDR3 DNA: TGTGCCAGCAGTCCCTACCCCGGGTCGAATGAGCAGTTCTTC

D gene: NA
clone size: few
J gene: TRBJ2-7
V gene: TRBV4-3
CDR3 protein: CASSQEGSDGYEQYF
CDR3 DNA: TGCGCCAGCAGCCAAGAGGGAAGTGATGGCTACGAGCAGTACTTC

D gene: TRBD1
clone size: few
J gene: TRBJ2-3
V gene: TRBV9
CDR3 protein: CASSVEGTGGTDTQYF
CDR3 DNA: TGTGCCAGCAGCGTAGAAGGGACAGGGGGCACAGATACGCAGTATTTT

D gene: NA
clone size: few
J gene: TRBJ2-1
V gene: TRBV7-2
CDR3 protein: CASSLWTNNEQFF
CDR3 DNA: TGTGCCAGCAGCTTATGGACAAACAATGAGCAGTTCTTC

D gene: TRBD1
clone size: NA
J gene: TRBJ2-3
V gene: TRBV20-1
CDR3 protein: CSARRDRAISDTQYF
CDR3 DNA: TGCAGTGCTAGGAGGGACAGGGCCATTTCAGATACGCAGTATTTT

D gene: NA
clone size: NA
J gene: TRBJ2-2
V gene: TRBV7-9
CDR3 protein: CASSPQGLTGELFF
CDR3 DNA: TGTGCCAGCAGCCCTCAGGGGTTAACCGGGGAGCTGTTTTTT

D gene: NA
clone size: few
J gene: TRBJ1-1
V gene: TRBV29-1
CDR3 protein: CSVDRVGSNTEAFF
CDR3 DNA: TGCAGCGTTGATAGGGTAGGTTCGAACACTGAAGCTTTCTTT

D gene: TRBD1
clone size: few
J gene: TRBJ1-2
V gene: TRBV9
CDR3 protein: CASSVDSGTGSYGYTF
CDR3 DNA: TGTGCCAGCAGCGTAGATTCCGGGACAGGGAGCTATGGCTACACCTTC

D gene: TRBD1
clone size: few
J gene: TRBJ1-2
V gene: TRBV4-1
CDR3 protein: CASSQDRSTGTGTYGYTF
CDR3 DNA: TGCGCCAGCAGCCAAGATCGGTCCACCGGGACAGGGACATATGGCTACACCTTC

D gene: NA
clone size: once
J gene: TRBJ1-1
V gene: TRBV3-1
CDR3 protein: CASSQGTGRLNTEAFF
CDR3 DNA: TGTGCCAGCAGCCAAGGAACAGGTCGGTTGAACACTGAAGCTTTCTTT

D gene: NA
clone size: few
J gene: TRBJ2-7
V gene: TRBV7-9
CDR3 protein: CASSLGTGYDEQYF
CDR3 DNA: TGTGCCAGCAGCTTAGGGACTGGGTATGACGAGCAGTACTTC

D gene: NA
clone size: NA
J gene: TRBJ1-2
V gene: TRBV29-1
CDR3 protein: CSVEGIGSNYGYTF
CDR3 DNA: TGCAGCGTTGAGGGAATAGGCTCTAACTATGGCTACACCTTC

D gene: TRBD1
clone size: many
J gene: TRBJ2-1
V gene: TRBV10-2
CDR3 protein: CASQSRQGVPSYNEQFF
CDR3 DNA: TGCGCCAGCCAATCGAGACAGGGGGTGCCCTCCTACAATGAGCAGTTCTTC

D gene: NA
clone size: few
J gene: TRBJ2-2
V gene: TRBV7-2
CDR3 protein: CASSFPEITGELFF
CDR3 DNA: TGTGCCAGCAGCTTCCCTGAAATCACCGGGGAGCTGTTTTTT

D gene: TRBD1
clone size: NA
J gene: TRBJ1-2
V gene: TRBV10-3
CDR3 protein: CAISELVPLDRGRDYGYTF
CDR3 DNA: TGTGCCATCAGTGAGTTAGTCCCCCTCGACAGGGGGCGCGACTATGGCTACACCTTC

D gene: NA
clone size: NA
J gene: TRBJ1-3
V gene: TRBV12-3/TRBV12-4
CDR3 protein: CASRDSGNTIYF
CDR3 DNA: TGTGCCAGTAGAGACTCTGGAAACACCATATATTTT